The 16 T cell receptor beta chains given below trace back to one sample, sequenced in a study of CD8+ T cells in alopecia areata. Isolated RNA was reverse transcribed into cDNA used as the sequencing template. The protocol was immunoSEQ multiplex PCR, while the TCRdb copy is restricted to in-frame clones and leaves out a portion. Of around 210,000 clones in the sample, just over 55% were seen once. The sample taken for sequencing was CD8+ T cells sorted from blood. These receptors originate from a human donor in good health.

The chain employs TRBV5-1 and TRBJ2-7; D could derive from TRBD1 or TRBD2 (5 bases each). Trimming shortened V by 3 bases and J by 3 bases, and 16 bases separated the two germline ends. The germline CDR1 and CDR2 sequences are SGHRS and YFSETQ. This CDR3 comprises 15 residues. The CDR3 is CASSSWDGEVYEQYF. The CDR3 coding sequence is TGCGCCAGCAGCTCCTGGGACGGAGAGGTCTACGAGCAGTACTTC.

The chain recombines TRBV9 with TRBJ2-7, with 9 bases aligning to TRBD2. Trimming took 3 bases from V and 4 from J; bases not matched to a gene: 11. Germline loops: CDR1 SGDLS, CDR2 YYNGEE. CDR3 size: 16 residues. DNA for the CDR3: TGTGCCAGCAGCGCAGGAGCGGGGGGAGCGGGATACGAGCAGTACTTC. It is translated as CASSAGAGGAGYEQYF.

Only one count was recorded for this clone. The CDR3 DNA is TGCGCCAGCAGCTTGGAGGGACTACAATCAGATACGCAGTATTTT. It is translated as CASSLEGLQSDTQYF. V is TRBV5-1 and J is TRBJ2-3, with 7 bases fitting TRBD2. The CDR3 runs 15 residues. Germline V gives CDR1 SGHRS, CDR2 YFSETQ. V was clipped by 0 bases and J by 4 bases; unmatched bases: 5.

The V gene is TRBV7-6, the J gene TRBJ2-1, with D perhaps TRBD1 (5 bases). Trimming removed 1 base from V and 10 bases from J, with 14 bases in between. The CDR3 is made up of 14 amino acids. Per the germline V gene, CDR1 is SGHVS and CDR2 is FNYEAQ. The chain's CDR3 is CASSLGQGRREQFF. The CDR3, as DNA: TGTGCCAGCAGCTTAGGCCAGGGTAGGAGAGAGCAGTTCTTC.

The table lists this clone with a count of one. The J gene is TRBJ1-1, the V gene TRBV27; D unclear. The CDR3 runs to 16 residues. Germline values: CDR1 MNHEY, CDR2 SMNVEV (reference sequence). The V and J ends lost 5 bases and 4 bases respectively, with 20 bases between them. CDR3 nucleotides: TGTGCCAGCAGTCACCCGGTCGGGGTTCTTCGCACTGAAGCTTTCTTT. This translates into CASSHPVGVLRTEAFF.

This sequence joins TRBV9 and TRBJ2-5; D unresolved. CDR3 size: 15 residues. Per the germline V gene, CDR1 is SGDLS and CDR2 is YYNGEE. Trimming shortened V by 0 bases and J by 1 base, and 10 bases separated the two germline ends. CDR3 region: CASSVDGNGQETQYF. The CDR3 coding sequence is TGTGCCAGCAGCGTAGATGGTAACGGCCAAGAGACCCAGTACTTC.

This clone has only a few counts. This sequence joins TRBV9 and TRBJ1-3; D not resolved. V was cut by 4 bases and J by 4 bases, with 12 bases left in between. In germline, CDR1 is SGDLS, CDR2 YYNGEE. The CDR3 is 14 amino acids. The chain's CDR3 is CASSLSGIGNTIYF. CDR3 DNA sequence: TGTGCCAGCAGCCTCTCGGGGATCGGAAACACCATATATTTT.

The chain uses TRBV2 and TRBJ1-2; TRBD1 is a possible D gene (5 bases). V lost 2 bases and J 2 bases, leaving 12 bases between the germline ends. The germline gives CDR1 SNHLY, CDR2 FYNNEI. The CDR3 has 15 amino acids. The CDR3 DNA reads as TGTGCCAGCAGTGAAATGGGACCAGCGAACTATGGCTACACCTTC. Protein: CASSEMGPANYGYTF.

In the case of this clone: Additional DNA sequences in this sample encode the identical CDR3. The DNA of the CDR3 is TGCAGCGTTACGGGAGGGACCGGGGAGCTGTTTTTT. Translation: CSVTGGTGELFF. This chain connects TRBV29-1 to TRBJ2-2; 8 bases map to TRBD2. CDR1 is SQVTM, CDR2 ANQGSEA, per germline. V trimming: 5 bases; J trimming: 5 bases; junction bases outside the gene matches: 1. The CDR3 contains 12 residues.

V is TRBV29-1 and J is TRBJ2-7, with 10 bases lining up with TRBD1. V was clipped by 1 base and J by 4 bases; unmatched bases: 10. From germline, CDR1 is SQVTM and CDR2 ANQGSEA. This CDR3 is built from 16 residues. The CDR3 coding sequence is TGCAGCGTTGAAGTCCCAACCGGGACAGGGGATTACGAGCAGTACTTC. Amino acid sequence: CSVEVPTGTGDYEQYF.

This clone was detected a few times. The CDR3 bases are TGCAGCACCACAGCGAACACTGAAGCTTTCTTT. It codes for CSTTANTEAFF. The chain joins TRBV29-1 to TRBJ1-1, with D hard to call. Germline-derived CDR1 and CDR2 are SQVTM and ANQGSEA. V was clipped by 8 bases and J by 1 base, with 8 bases between them. The CDR3 loop spans 11 amino acids.

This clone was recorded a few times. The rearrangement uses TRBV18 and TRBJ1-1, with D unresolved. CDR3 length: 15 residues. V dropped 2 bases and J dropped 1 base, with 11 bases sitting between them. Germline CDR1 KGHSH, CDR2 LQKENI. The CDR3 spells CASSPSSPWNTEAFF. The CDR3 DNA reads TGTGCCAGCTCACCAAGCAGCCCCTGGAACACTGAAGCTTTCTTT.

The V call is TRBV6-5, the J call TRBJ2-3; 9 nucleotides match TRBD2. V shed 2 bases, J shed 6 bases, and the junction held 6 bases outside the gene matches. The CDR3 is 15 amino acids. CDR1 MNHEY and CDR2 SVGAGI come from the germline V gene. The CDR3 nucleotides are TGTGCCAGCAGTTACATGCGCGGGGGGGTGGATACGCAGTATTTT. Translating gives CASSYMRGGVDTQYF.

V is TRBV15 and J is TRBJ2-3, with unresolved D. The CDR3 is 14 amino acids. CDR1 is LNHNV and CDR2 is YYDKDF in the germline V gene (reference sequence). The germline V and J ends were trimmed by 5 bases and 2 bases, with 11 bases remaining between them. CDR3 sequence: CATSVSVPTDTQYF. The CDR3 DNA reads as TGTGCCACCAGCGTATCGGTCCCCACAGATACGCAGTATTTT.

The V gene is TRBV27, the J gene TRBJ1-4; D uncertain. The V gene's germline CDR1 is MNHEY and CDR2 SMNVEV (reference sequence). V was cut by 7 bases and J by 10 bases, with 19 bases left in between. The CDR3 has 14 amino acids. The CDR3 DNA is TGTGCCAGCACCTATGACCCCTCCTCCGGAAAACTGTTTTTT. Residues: CASTYDPSSGKLFF.

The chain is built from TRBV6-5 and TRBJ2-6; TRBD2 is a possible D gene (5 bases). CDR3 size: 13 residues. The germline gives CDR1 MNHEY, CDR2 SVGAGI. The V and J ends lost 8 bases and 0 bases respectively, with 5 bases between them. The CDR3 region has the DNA TGTGCCAGCGGAGGCTCTGGGGCCAACGTCCTGACTTTC. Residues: CASGGSGANVLTF.